These T cell receptor beta chains were read from a single sample in a study of identical twins. Each CDR3 protein is one row after TCRdb ran MiXCR on the 5' RACE reads. The sample consists of about 340,000 distinct CDR3 sequences, about 12% of them appearing once. These data are also associated with another study on yellow fever vaccine responses in identical twins.

The source material was CD8+ T cells sorted from blood. The receptors here all came from a woman aged 18-30 years in good health. Each CDR3 is given with its conserved first and last residue. D genes are given only for firm matches. The size entry is marked missing in some rows and otherwise reads once, few, many or a size class.

J | V | D | size | DNA | CDR3
TRBJ2-1 | TRBV4-1 | NA | few | TGCGCCAGCAGCCAATTGCGGGACAATGAGCAGTTCTTC | CASSQLRDNEQFF
TRBJ2-1 | TRBV5-1 | TRBD2 | NA | TGCGCCAGCAGAGGGGGGACTAGCAGCGATGAGCAGTTCTTC | CASRGGTSSDEQFF
TRBJ2-3 | TRBV20-1 | TRBD1 | many | TGCAGTGCTAGAAGACAGGGATCAGGAGATACGCAGTATTTT | CSARRQGSGDTQYF
TRBJ2-3 | TRBV11-2 | TRBD2 | NA | TGTGCCAGCAGCTTTATAGCGGGGGGTTACACTAACACAGATACGCAGTATTTT | CASSFIAGGYTNTDTQYF
TRBJ2-7 | TRBV2 | NA | many | TGTGCCAGCACTTTTCCGGACCGCTACGAGCAGTACTTC | CASTFPDRYEQYF
TRBJ1-2 | TRBV20-1 | NA | many | TGCAGTGCTAGGCCCCGGGGGGGGGCTTTCTATGGCTACACCTTC | CSARPRGGAFYGYTF
TRBJ2-7 | TRBV29-1 | TRBD1 | few | TGCAGCGTCGCCCCCCGGGACAGGGGCACCTACGAGCAGTACTTC | CSVAPRDRGTYEQYF
TRBJ2-1 | TRBV5-4 | NA | NA | TGTGCCAATACGGACGGCTACAATGAGCAGTTCTTC | CANTDGYNEQFF
TRBJ2-1 | TRBV20-1 | TRBD2 | many | TGCAGTGCTAGAGCTCCCCTAGCGGGAGACCACAATGAGCAGTTCTTC | CSARAPLAGDHNEQFF
TRBJ2-2 | TRBV28 | TRBD2 | few | TGTGCCAGCAGACCCCCCAGGACTAGCGGTAACACCGGGGAGCTGTTTTTT | CASRPPRTSGNTGELFF
TRBJ2-4 | TRBV19 | TRBD1 | few | TGTGCCAGTAGGCACGGGGACAGCGCCAAAAACATTCAGTACTTC | CASRHGDSAKNIQYF
TRBJ1-5 | TRBV6-1 | TRBD1 | NA | TGTGCCAGCAGGCAGGGGGCAGGGACGTATCAGCCCCAGCATTTT | CASRQGAGTYQPQHF
TRBJ1-1 | TRBV7-6 | NA | NA | TGTGCCAGCAGCTTAGAACGGGGCGCTGAAGCTTTCTTT | CASSLERGAEAFF
TRBJ2-1 | TRBV29-1 | NA | few | TGCAGCGTCACCTTCCTAAGGGCGGAACTGATCTACAATGAGCAGTTCTTC | CSVTFLRAELIYNEQFF
TRBJ2-1 | TRBV2 | NA | few | TGTGCCAGCATGCACGACAGGTACAATGAGCAGTTCTTC | CASMHDRYNEQFF
TRBJ2-5 | TRBV27 | NA | few | TGTGCCAGCAGTTTAGGGGGCATGAGGTACCAAGAGACCCAGTACTTC | CASSLGGMRYQETQYF
TRBJ2-1 | TRBV25-1 | TRBD2 | NA | TGTGCCAGCAGTGAGGCCGCTAGCGGGAGGGCCTCCTACAATGAGCAGTTCTTC | CASSEAASGRASYNEQFF
TRBJ2-4 | TRBV27 | TRBD1 | NA | TGTGCCAGCAGTACCCGGACAGGGAACATTCAGTACTTC | CASSTRTGNIQYF
TRBJ2-7 | TRBV13 | NA | NA | TGTGCCAGCAGCTCGTCGACCGAGAACTACGAGCAGTACTTC | CASSSSTENYEQYF
TRBJ2-5 | TRBV20-1 | NA | few | TGCAGTGCTCAGGACAGAGAAGAGACCCAGTACTTC | CSAQDREETQYF
TRBJ2-1 | TRBV10-3 | TRBD2 | NA | TGTGCCAGTGACCTGCTACTAGCGGGAGGGCCCAATGAGCAGTTCTTC | CASDLLLAGGPNEQFF
TRBJ1-2 | TRBV7-8 | NA | few | TGTGCCAGCAGCTTAGTGCCGGGCCAGGACTATGGCTACACCTTC | CASSLVPGQDYGYTF